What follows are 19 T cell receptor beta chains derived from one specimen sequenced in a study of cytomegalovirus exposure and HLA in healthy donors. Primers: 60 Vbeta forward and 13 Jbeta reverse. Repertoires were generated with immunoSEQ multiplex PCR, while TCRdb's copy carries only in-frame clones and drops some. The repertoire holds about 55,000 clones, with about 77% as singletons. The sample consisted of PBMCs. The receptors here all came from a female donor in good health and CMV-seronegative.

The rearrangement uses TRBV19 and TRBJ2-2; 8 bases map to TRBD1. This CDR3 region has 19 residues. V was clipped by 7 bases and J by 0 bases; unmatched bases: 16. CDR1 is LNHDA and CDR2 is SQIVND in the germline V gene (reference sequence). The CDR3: CASNRATGGRSANTGELFF. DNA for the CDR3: TGTGCCAGTAACCGAGCAACAGGGGGGAGATCCGCGAACACCGGGGAGCTGTTTTTT.

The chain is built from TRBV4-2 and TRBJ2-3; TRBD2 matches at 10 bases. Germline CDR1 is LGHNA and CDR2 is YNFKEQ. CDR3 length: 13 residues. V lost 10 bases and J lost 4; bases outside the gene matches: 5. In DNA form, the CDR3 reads TGTGCCACTCGGACTAGCGGATCAGATACGCAGTATTTT. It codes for CATRTSGSDTQYF.

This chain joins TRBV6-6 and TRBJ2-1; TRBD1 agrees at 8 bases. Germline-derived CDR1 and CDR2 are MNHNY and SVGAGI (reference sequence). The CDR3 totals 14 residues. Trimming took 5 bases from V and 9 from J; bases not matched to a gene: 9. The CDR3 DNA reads TGTGCCAGCAGTCGCCCGACAGGGGAAATTGAGCAGTTCTTC. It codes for CASSRPTGEIEQFF.

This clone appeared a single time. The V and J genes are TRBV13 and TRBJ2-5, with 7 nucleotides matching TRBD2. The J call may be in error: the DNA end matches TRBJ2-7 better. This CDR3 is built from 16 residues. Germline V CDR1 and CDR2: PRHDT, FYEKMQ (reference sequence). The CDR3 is CASSLTSETSSYEQYF. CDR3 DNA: TGTGCCAGCAGCTTAACTAGCGAAACCTCCTCCTACGAGCAGTACTTC.

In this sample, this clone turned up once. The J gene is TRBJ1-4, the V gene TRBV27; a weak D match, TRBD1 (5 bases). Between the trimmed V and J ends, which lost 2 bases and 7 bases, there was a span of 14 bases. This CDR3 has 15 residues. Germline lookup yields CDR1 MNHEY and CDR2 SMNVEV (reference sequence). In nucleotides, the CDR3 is TGTGCCAGCAGTTTACGGGGGGGGTCTGGTGAAAAACTGTTTTTT. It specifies CASSLRGGSGEKLFF. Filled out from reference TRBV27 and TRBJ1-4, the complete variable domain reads EAQVTQNPRYLITVTGKKLTVTCSQNMNHEYMSWYRQDPGLGLRQIYYSMNVEVTDKGDVPEGYKVSRKEKRNFPLILESPSPNQTSLYFCASSLRGGSGEKLFFGSGTQLSVL.

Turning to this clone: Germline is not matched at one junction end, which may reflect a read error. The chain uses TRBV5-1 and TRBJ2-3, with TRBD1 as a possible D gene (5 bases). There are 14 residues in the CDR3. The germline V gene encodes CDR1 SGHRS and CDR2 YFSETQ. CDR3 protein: CASRSPVSTGTQYF. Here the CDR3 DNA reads TGCGCCAGCAGGTCGCCAGTCTCCACAGGTACGCAGTATTTT.

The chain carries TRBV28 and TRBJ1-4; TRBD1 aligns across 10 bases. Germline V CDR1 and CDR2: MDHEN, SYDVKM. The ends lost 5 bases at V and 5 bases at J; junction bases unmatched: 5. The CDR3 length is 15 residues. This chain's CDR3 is CASSPPGQGNEKLFF. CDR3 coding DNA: TGTGCCAGCAGTCCCCCGGGACAGGGGAATGAAAAACTGTTTTTT. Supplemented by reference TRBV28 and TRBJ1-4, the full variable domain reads DVKVTQSSRYLVKRTGEKVFLECVQDMDHENMFWYRQDPGLGLRLIYFSYDVKMKEKGDIPEGYSVSREKKERFSLILESASTNQTSMYLCASSPPGQGNEKLFFGSGTQLSVL.

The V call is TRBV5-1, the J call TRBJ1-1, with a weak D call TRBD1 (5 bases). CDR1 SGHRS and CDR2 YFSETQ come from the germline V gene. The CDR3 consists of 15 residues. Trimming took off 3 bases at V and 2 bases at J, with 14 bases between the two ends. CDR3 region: CASSSSTATNTEAFF. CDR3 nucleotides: TGCGCCAGCAGCTCATCGACAGCTACTAACACTGAAGCTTTCTTT.

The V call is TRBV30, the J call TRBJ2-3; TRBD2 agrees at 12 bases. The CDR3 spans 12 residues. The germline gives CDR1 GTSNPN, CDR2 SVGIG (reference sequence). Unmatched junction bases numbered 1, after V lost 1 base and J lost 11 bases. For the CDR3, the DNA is TGTGCCTGGAGTGAACTAGCGGGGGGGCAGTATTTT. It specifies CAWSELAGGQYF.

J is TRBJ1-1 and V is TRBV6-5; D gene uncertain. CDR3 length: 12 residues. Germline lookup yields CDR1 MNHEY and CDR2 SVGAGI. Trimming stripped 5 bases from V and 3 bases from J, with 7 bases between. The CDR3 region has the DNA TGTGCCAGCAGTGACCGGGACACTGAAGCTTTCTTT. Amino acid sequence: CASSDRDTEAFF.

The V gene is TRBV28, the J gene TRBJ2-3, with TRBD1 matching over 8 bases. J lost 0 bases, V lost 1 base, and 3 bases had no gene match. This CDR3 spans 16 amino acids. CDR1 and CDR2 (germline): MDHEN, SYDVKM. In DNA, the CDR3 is TGTGCCAGCAGTTTATCGGGGACAGGAAGCACAGATACGCAGTATTTT. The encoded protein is CASSLSGTGSTDTQYF.

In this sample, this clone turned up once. The DNA of the CDR3 is TGTGCCAGCAGTGCCCTAGCGGAATCTCTTTACGAGCAGTACTTC. It encodes CASSALAESLYEQYF. The chain uses TRBV6-5 and TRBJ2-7; TRBD2 aligns across 7 bases. This CDR3 has 15 residues. CDR1 MNHEY and CDR2 SVGAGI come from the germline V gene. Trimming took 5 bases from V and 4 from J; bases not matched to a gene: 11.

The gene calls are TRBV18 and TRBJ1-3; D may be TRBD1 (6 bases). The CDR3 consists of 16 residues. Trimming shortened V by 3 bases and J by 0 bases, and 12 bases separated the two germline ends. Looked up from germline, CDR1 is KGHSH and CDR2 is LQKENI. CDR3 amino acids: CASSPITGYSGNTIYF. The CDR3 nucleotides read TGTGCCAGCTCACCGATAACAGGGTACTCTGGAAACACCATATATTTT.

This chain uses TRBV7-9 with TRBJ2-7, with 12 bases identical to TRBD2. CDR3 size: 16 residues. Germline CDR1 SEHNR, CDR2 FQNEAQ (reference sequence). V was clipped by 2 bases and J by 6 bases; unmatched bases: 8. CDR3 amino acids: CASSLRLAGGPGEQYF. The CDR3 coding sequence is TGTGCCAGCAGCTTAAGGCTAGCGGGAGGGCCGGGCGAGCAGTACTTC.

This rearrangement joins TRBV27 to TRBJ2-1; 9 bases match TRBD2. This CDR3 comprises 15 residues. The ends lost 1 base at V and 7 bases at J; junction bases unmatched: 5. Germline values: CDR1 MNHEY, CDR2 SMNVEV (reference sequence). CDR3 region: CASSLFAGGLNEQFF. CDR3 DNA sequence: TGTGCCAGCAGTTTATTTGCGGGGGGGCTAAATGAGCAGTTCTTC.

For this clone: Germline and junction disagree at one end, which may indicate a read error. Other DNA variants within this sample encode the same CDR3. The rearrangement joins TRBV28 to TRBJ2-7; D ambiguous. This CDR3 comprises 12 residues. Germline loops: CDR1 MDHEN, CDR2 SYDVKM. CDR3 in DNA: TGCGCCAGCAGTTTCGGTAGTTACGAGCAGTACTTC. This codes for CASSFGSYEQYF.

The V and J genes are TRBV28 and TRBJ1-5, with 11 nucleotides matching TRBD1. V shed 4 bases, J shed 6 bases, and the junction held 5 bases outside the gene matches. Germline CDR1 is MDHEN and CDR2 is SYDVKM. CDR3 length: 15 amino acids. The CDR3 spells CASSSPGTGGQPQHF. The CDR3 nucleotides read TGTGCCAGCAGTTCACCCGGGACAGGGGGTCAGCCCCAGCATTTT.

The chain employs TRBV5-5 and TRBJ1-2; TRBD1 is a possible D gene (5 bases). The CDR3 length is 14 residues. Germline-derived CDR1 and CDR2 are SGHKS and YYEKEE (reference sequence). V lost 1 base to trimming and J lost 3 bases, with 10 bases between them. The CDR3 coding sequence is TGTGCCAGCAGCTTGAAGGGGTCGGACTATGGCTACACCTTC. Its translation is CASSLKGSDYGYTF.

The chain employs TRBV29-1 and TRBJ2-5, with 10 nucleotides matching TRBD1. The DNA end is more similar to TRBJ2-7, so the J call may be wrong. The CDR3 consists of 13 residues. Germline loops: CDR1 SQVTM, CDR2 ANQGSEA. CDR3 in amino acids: CSVGQGEAYEQYF. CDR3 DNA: TGCAGCGTCGGACAGGGGGAGGCCTACGAGCAGTACTTC.